The rows below give T cell receptor beta chains drawn from one sample of a study of T cells in localized non-small cell lung cancer. This table comes from immunoSEQ multiplex PCR, and its TCRdb copy is limited to in-frame clones, with some not included. The sample records around 26,000 clones, roughly 90% being singletons. Sequenced here: peripheral blood, sampled before any cancer treatment. Source of these receptors: a woman aged 18-50 years with stage I lung adenocarcinoma. CDR3s include the opening cysteine and the closing phenylalanine or tryptophan. Each record gives: D gene, clone size, CDR3 length, V gene, J gene, CDR3 DNA, CDR3 protein. The D gene is left open where the match is weak. Clone size is shown for a subset of rows, as once, few, many or a class of expanded clone.

NA,NA,14,TRBV5-8,TRBJ2-4,TGTGCCAGCAGCTTGAGGGGGTCCAAAAACATTCAGTACTTC,CASSLRGSKNIQYF
TRBD2,NA,15,TRBV28,TRBJ2-7,TGTGCCAGCAGCAAGCCTAGCGGGGGGTCCTACGAGCAGTACTTC,CASSKPSGGSYEQYF
NA,NA,18,TRBV15,TRBJ2-7,TGTGCCACCAGCAGAGATCTTGCCACTAGCACGGGAAGCTACGAGCAGTACTTC,CATSRDLATSTGSYEQYF
NA,once,12,TRBV5-4,TRBJ2-3,TGTGCCAGCAGCCGCAGCACAGATACGCAGTATTTT,CASSRSTDTQYF
TRBD1,NA,18,TRBV12-5,TRBJ2-3,TGTGCTAGTGGTTTGGTACCAGATGGACAGGGCAGCACAGATACGCAGTATTTT,CASGLVPDGQGSTDTQYF
NA,NA,16,TRBV28,TRBJ2-1,TGTGCCAGCAGTAGCAGGGAAATAGCGACCTACAATGAGCAGTTCTTC,CASSSREIATYNEQFF
TRBD2,NA,14,TRBV6-4,TRBJ2-1,TGTGCCAGCAGCGTAGCGGGATCCTACAATGAGCAGTTCTTC,CASSVAGSYNEQFF
TRBD1,NA,14,TRBV7-3,TRBJ1-1,TGTGCCAGCAGCTCTTCAGGGGGGGACACTGAAGCTTTCTTT,CASSSSGGDTEAFF
NA,NA,13,TRBV14,TRBJ1-2,TGTGCCAGCAGCCAAGAGCGGGGGACGGGCTACACCTTC,CASSQERGTGYTF
NA,NA,14,TRBV5-4,TRBJ2-7,TGTGCCAGCAGCTTGGAGGGACTCCCCTACGAGCAGTACTTC,CASSLEGLPYEQYF
NA,NA,15,TRBV7-8,TRBJ1-4,TGTGCCAACAGCTTAGAGAGGGAAGCCGATGAAAAACTGTTTTTT,CANSLEREADEKLFF
NA,few,14,TRBV2,TRBJ1-5,TGTGCCAGCAGTGTATGGTATAGGGCTCAGCCCCAGCATTTT,CASSVWYRAQPQHF
TRBD2,NA,15,TRBV5-1,TRBJ2-1,TGCGCCAGCAGCTCCGGTGGTAGCGGGTACAATGAGCAGTTCTTC,CASSSGGSGYNEQFF
NA,NA,17,TRBV11-2,TRBJ2-1,TGTGCCAGCAGCCCCCGACTGGAGCTGCCCGACTACAATGAGCAGTTCTTC,CASSPRLELPDYNEQFF
NA,NA,13,TRBV6-6,TRBJ1-1,TGTGCCAGCAGTGGGATCTCGAACACTGAAGCTTTCTTT,CASSGISNTEAFF
NA,NA,16,TRBV4-3,TRBJ2-1,TGCGCCAGCAGCCAGTCGACCGGGACCTATAGCGATGAGCAGTTCTTC,CASSQSTGTYSDEQFF
TRBD1,few,15,TRBV28,TRBJ1-1,TGTGCCAGCAGCCAACCAGGGGGCGGGCGCACTGAAGCTTTCTTT,CASSQPGGGRTEAFF
TRBD2,NA,15,TRBV10-3,TRBJ2-5,TGTGCCACCTCATCCCAGACTAGCGGGTTAGAGACCCAGTACTTC,CATSSQTSGLETQYF
NA,NA,15,TRBV6-1,TRBJ1-3,TGTGCCAGCAGTCTCAATTGGGGGACTGGAAACACCATATATTTT,CASSLNWGTGNTIYF
NA,NA,14,TRBV5-4,TRBJ2-5,TGTGCCAGCAGCTTTAGCGACAAGGAGGAGACCCAGTACTTC,CASSFSDKEETQYF
NA,NA,16,TRBV2,TRBJ2-1,TGTGCCACCTACACTGTGGGGGGAGGATCCTACAATGAGCAGTTCTTC,CATYTVGGGSYNEQFF
NA,NA,16,TRBV6-5,TRBJ1-2,TGTGCCAGCAGTTACTCGATCGTGGGACTCAGCTATGGCTACACCTTC,CASSYSIVGLSYGYTF
NA,NA,11,TRBV18,TRBJ2-5,TGTGCCAGCTCAGATCAAGAGACCCAGTACTTC,CASSDQETQYF
TRBD1,NA,13,TRBV5-1,TRBJ2-1,TGCGCCAGCAGCGCAGGGACAGACAATGAGCAGTTCTTC,CASSAGTDNEQFF
NA,NA,13,TRBV7-7,TRBJ2-5,TGTGCCAGCAGCTTAGGGCTTCAGGAGACCCAGTACTTC,CASSLGLQETQYF
NA,NA,14,TRBV7-9,TRBJ2-3,TGTGCCAGCGCCCCAGGGAGAGGCACAGATACGCAGTATTTT,CASAPGRGTDTQYF
TRBD1,NA,16,TRBV6-6,TRBJ1-2,TGTGCCAGCAGTTACCCAGGGGGACAGGGGGTTTCTGGCTACACCTTC,CASSYPGGQGVSGYTF
TRBD2,NA,17,TRBV11-3,TRBJ2-7,TGTGCCAGCAGCTTAGTAGGGACTAGCGGAGGGGTCTACGAGCAGTACTTC,CASSLVGTSGGVYEQYF
TRBD1,NA,17,TRBV9,TRBJ2-1,TGTGCCAGCAGCGCCGGGACAGGGGGTTTTATTTACAATGAGCAGTTCTTC,CASSAGTGGFIYNEQFF
TRBD2,NA,18,TRBV4-1,TRBJ2-3,TGCGCCAGCAGCCAAGATACTAGCGGGAGGGGTAGCACAGATACGCAGTATTTT,CASSQDTSGRGSTDTQYF
NA,NA,12,TRBV29-1,TRBJ1-1,TGCAGCGTTGAACAGGGGCACACTGAAGCTTTCTTT,CSVEQGHTEAFF
NA,NA,15,TRBV11-3,TRBJ2-1,TGTGCCAGCAGCTTAGGAGGCCGGGATATCCATGAGCAGTTCTTC,CASSLGGRDIHEQFF
NA,NA,14,TRBV2,TRBJ1-2,TGTGCCAGCAGTCAAGGTAAACACTCCTATGGCTACACCTTC,CASSQGKHSYGYTF
NA,NA,17,TRBV7-8,TRBJ1-3,TGTGCCAGCAGCTTACTCTCGACAGGTGCCTCTGGAAACACCATATATTTT,CASSLLSTGASGNTIYF
NA,NA,14,TRBV11-3,TRBJ2-3,TGTGCCAGCAGCTTAATGGGGGGCGCAGATACGCAGTATTTT,CASSLMGGADTQYF
NA,NA,14,TRBV10-2,TRBJ1-2,TGCGCCAGCCTTTCGAAGGGCTCTAACTATGGCTACACCTTC,CASLSKGSNYGYTF
NA,NA,12,TRBV7-8,TRBJ1-2,TGTGCCAGCAGCTTAGGGGGCGACGGCTACACCTTC,CASSLGGDGYTF
NA,once,14,TRBV7-9,TRBJ2-7,TGTGCCAGCAGCTTGCCGGGAGCCGCCTACGAGCAGTACTTC,CASSLPGAAYEQYF
NA,NA,13,TRBV19,TRBJ1-3,TGTGCCAGTAGTGCTGGGAGAGGAAACACCATATATTTT,CASSAGRGNTIYF
NA,NA,13,TRBV27,TRBJ1-4,TGTGCCAGCAGCCAAATCACGGGCGGAAGCACGTTTTTT,CASSQITGGSTFF
TRBD2,NA,16,TRBV7-2,TRBJ2-7,TGTGCCAGCAGCTTACTATGGCAGGGAGGGCCCTACGAGCAGTACTTC,CASSLLWQGGPYEQYF